The T cell receptor beta chain under discussion was sequenced for a study of T cell repertoires in cytomegalovirus infection. Overall study: Recently identified HLA-C-restricted and well-studied HLA-B-restricted CMV epitopes were used. A matching HLA type, together with CMV infection, was signaled by public TCR beta signatures. Findings and caveats of the study: HLA-C-restricted, CMV-specific TCR beta clonotypes were dominant ex vivo.

This CDR3 comprises 13 residues. Germline CDR1 is SEHNR and CDR2 is FQNEAQ (reference sequence). The ends were cut back, 11 bases at V and 1 base at J, with 14 bases in the middle. This clonotype was seen a handful of times. What it recognizes is unknown. MiXCR, run by TCRdb on the reads, gives a single entry per CDR3 protein. The sample includes 650,000 to 900,000 distinct CDR3 sequences, 29% of them seen just once. The source material was cultured CD8+ T cells from PBMCs, sampled from culture after CMV antigen stimulation. The J gene is TRBJ2-5, the V gene TRBV7-9; D might be TRBD1 or TRBD2, each matching 5 bases. This sequence was found in a human donor in good health (CMV status not recorded). Some clones in this sample may be carry-over from other donors' samples. The chain's CDR3 is CAGRGRIQETQYF. The DNA for the CDR3 is TGTGCCGGAAGGGGACGAATCCAAGAGACCCAGTACTTC.